The present T cell receptor (beta chain) was sequenced within a study of T cells after yellow fever vaccination. About the study: When fractions had low cell numbers, they were prepared with SMART-Seq v4 Ultra Low Input.

The CDR3 consists of 18 residues. CDR1 and CDR2 (germline): DFQATT, SNEGSKA (reference sequence). J gave up 0 bases and V 0 bases, and 6 bases lay outside the gene matches. This clonotype occurred many times. 5'RACE template switching generated TCR cDNA, adding a universal primer site and UMIs. Each CDR3 protein gets one entry after TCRdb re-called the 5' RACE reads with MiXCR. The data show approximately 140,000 distinct CDR3 sequences, about 8% seen once. The clonotype originates from a young man who received the YFV17D yellow fever vaccine. The sequenced sample was CD4+ T cells sorted from PBMCs, obtained 5 days after the yellow fever booster vaccination. This sequence joins TRBV20-1 and TRBJ2-1, with 12 bases that match TRBD2. The chain's CDR3 is CSARDRTSGMNSYNEQFF. The CDR3 DNA is TGCAGTGCTAGAGATAGGACTAGCGGGATGAACTCCTACAATGAGCAGTTCTTC.